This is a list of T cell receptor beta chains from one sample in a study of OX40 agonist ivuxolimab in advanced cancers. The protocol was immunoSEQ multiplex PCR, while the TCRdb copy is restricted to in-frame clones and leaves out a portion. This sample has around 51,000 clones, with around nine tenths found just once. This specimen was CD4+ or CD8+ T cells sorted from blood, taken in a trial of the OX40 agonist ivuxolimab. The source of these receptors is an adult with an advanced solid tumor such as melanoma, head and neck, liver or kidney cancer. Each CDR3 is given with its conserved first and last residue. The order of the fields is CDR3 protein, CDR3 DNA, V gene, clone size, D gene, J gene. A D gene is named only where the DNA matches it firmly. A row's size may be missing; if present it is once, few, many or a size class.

CDR3: CASSIVDGSYNSPLHF
DNA: TGTGCCAGTAGTATTGTGGACGGCTCCTATAATTCACCCCTCCACTTT
V: TRBV19
size: .
D: .
J: TRBJ1-6

CDR3: CASSPGTSGTDTQYF
DNA: TGCGCCAGCAGCCCTGGGACTAGCGGCACAGATACGCAGTATTTT
V: TRBV4-3
size: .
D: TRBD2
J: TRBJ2-3

CDR3: CATRTGRMNTEAFF
DNA: TGTGCCACCAGGACAGGTCGTATGAACACTGAAGCTTTCTTT
V: TRBV6-1
size: .
D: TRBD1
J: TRBJ1-1

CDR3: CASSIAPSGREINEQFF
DNA: TGTGCCAGTAGTATAGCCCCCAGCGGGAGGGAGATAAATGAGCAGTTCTTC
V: TRBV19
size: .
D: TRBD2
J: TRBJ2-1

CDR3: CASSVGEGNGELFF
DNA: TGTGCCAGCAGCGTCGGGGAGGGGAACGGGGAGCTGTTTTTT
V: TRBV9
size: .
D: TRBD2
J: TRBJ2-2

CDR3: CASSWDRLALSETQYF
DNA: TGTGCCAGCAGTTGGGACAGACTAGCTCTTTCAGAGACCCAGTACTTC
V: TRBV27
size: .
D: .
J: TRBJ2-5

CDR3: CASRGQGPYEQYF
DNA: TGTGCCAGCCGAGGACAGGGCCCCTACGAGCAGTACTTC
V: TRBV13
size: .
D: TRBD1
J: TRBJ2-7

CDR3: CAWSFSGGAYEQYF
DNA: TGTGCCTGGAGTTTTAGCGGTGGTGCCTACGAGCAGTACTTC
V: TRBV30
size: .
D: .
J: TRBJ2-7

CDR3: CASATGKRTDTQYF
DNA: TGTGCCAGTGCGACAGGCAAAAGGACAGATACGCAGTATTTT
V: TRBV2
size: .
D: .
J: TRBJ2-3

CDR3: CASGPTVSYEQYF
DNA: TGTGCCAGCGGACCGACCGTTTCCTACGAGCAGTACTTC
V: TRBV6-5
size: .
D: .
J: TRBJ2-7

CDR3: CASSYASGGADEQFF
DNA: TGTGCCAGCAGTTACGCCAGCGGGGGGGCCGATGAGCAGTTCTTC
V: TRBV6-5
size: .
D: TRBD2
J: TRBJ2-1

CDR3: CASSVDGHSGELFF
DNA: TGTGCCAGCAGCGTGGACGGACATTCCGGGGAGCTGTTTTTT
V: TRBV9
size: few
D: .
J: TRBJ2-2

CDR3: CASSVTGINTEAFF
DNA: TGTGCCAGCAGTGTCACAGGGATTAACACTGAAGCTTTCTTT
V: TRBV27
size: .
D: .
J: TRBJ1-1

CDR3: CASSDTDSNEQFF
DNA: TGTGCCAGCAGTGACACAGATAGCAATGAGCAGTTCTTC
V: TRBV6-4
size: .
D: .
J: TRBJ2-1

CDR3: CASGVGTSGLADYNEQFF
DNA: TGTGCCAGCGGGGTCGGCACCTCCGGACTAGCGGATTACAATGAGCAGTTCTTC
V: TRBV7-8
size: .
D: TRBD2
J: TRBJ2-1

CDR3: CASGRELYQETQYF
DNA: TGTGCCAGCGGCAGGGAATTGTACCAAGAGACCCAGTACTTC
V: TRBV7-9
size: few
D: .
J: TRBJ2-5

CDR3: CASSLSVQSSYEQYF
DNA: TGTGCCAGTAGCCTTAGCGTACAAAGCTCCTACGAGCAGTACTTC
V: TRBV19
size: .
D: .
J: TRBJ2-7

CDR3: CASSQEEGPSVRGEFF
DNA: TGCGCCAGCAGCCAAGAGGAAGGGCCGTCCGTACGGGGTGAGTTCTTC
V: TRBV4-3
size: .
D: .
J: TRBJ2-1

CDR3: CASSPGTDEKLFF
DNA: TGTGCCAGCAGCCCTGGGACCGATGAAAAACTGTTTTTT
V: TRBV2
size: .
D: .
J: TRBJ1-4

CDR3: CASSSDSFRTGELFF
DNA: TGTGCCAGCAGCTCCGACAGCTTTCGCACCGGGGAGCTGTTTTTT
V: TRBV7-2
size: once
D: .
J: TRBJ2-2

CDR3: CASSPQEAVGLYNSPLHF
DNA: TGTGCCAGCAGCCCCCAGGAGGCAGTTGGGCTATATAATTCACCCCTCCACTTT
V: TRBV14
size: once
D: .
J: TRBJ1-6

CDR3: CASSLGQGARNEQFF
DNA: TGTGCCAGCAGCTTAGGACAGGGGGCTAGGAATGAGCAGTTCTTC
V: TRBV7-2
size: .
D: TRBD1
J: TRBJ2-1

CDR3: CASSQDSTGPGRTNEKLFF
DNA: TGCGCCAGCAGCCAAGATAGCACAGGGCCTGGTAGGACTAATGAAAAACTGTTTTTT
V: TRBV4-3
size: .
D: .
J: TRBJ1-4

CDR3: CATSRDRGNTEAFF
DNA: TGTGCCACCAGCAGAGATCGGGGGAACACTGAAGCTTTCTTT
V: TRBV15
size: .
D: .
J: TRBJ1-1

CDR3: CASSLVNRNEQYF
DNA: TGTGCCAGCAGCTTGGTGAACCGAAACGAGCAGTACTTC
V: TRBV5-8
size: .
D: .
J: TRBJ2-7

CDR3: CASSYGTGSKTQYF
DNA: TGTGCCAGCAGTTATGGGACAGGCTCCAAAACCCAGTACTTC
V: TRBV28
size: .
D: TRBD1
J: TRBJ2-5

CDR3: CASSQEETGYNEQFF
DNA: TGCGCCAGCAGCCAAGAAGAGACAGGTTACAATGAGCAGTTCTTC
V: TRBV4-3
size: .
D: .
J: TRBJ2-1

CDR3: CASSRGGTDNSPLHF
DNA: TGTGCCAGCAGTCGGGGGGGGACAGATAATTCACCCCTCCACTTT
V: TRBV6-5
size: many
D: TRBD1
J: TRBJ1-6

CDR3: CASSSTIRDRRYEQYF
DNA: TGTGCCAGCAGCTCAACCATCCGGGACAGGAGGTACGAGCAGTACTTC
V: TRBV5-8
size: .
D: TRBD1
J: TRBJ2-7

CDR3: CASSLNPGLAGGSDTGELFF
DNA: TGTGCCAGCAGTCTTAATCCGGGACTAGCGGGGGGGAGTGACACCGGGGAGCTGTTTTTT
V: TRBV2
size: .
D: TRBD2
J: TRBJ2-2

CDR3: CASSWDSNYEQYF
DNA: TGTGCCAGCAGCTGGGACAGTAACTACGAGCAGTACTTC
V: TRBV11-2
size: few
D: TRBD1
J: TRBJ2-7

CDR3: CASSDSWTSGHTGELFF
DNA: TGTGCCAGCAGTGACTCATGGACTAGCGGTCACACCGGGGAGCTGTTTTTT
V: TRBV6-4
size: once
D: TRBD2
J: TRBJ2-2

CDR3: CASSLVAEGATQYF
DNA: TGTGCCAGCAGCTTGGTAGCGGAGGGCGCGACCCAGTACTTC
V: TRBV5-4
size: .
D: .
J: TRBJ2-5

CDR3: CASGPGQLRAEQYF
DNA: TGTGCTAGTGGTCCCGGACAGTTGAGGGCCGAGCAGTACTTC
V: TRBV12-5
size: .
D: .
J: TRBJ2-7

CDR3: CASSDGHWETEAFF
DNA: TGTGCCAGCAGCGACGGACACTGGGAAACTGAAGCTTTCTTT
V: TRBV9
size: .
D: .
J: TRBJ1-1

CDR3: CASSIESNTDTQYF
DNA: TGTGCCAGTAGTATCGAGAGCAACACAGATACGCAGTATTTT
V: TRBV19
size: .
D: .
J: TRBJ2-3

CDR3: CASSVGGFTEAFF
DNA: TGTGCCAGCAGCGTAGGAGGGTTCACTGAAGCTTTCTTT
V: TRBV9
size: .
D: .
J: TRBJ1-1

CDR3: CASSHLTSPQFF
DNA: TGTGCCAGCAGCCATCTGACCTCCCCGCAGTTCTTC
V: TRBV4-2
size: once
D: .
J: TRBJ2-1

CDR3: CSVEGIGSNYGYTF
DNA: TGCAGCGTTGAAGGTATAGGTTCAAACTATGGCTACACCTTC
V: TRBV29-1
size: once
D: .
J: TRBJ1-2

CDR3: CASSVDEGYTIYF
DNA: TGTGCCAGCAGCGTAGATGAGGGCTACACCATATATTTT
V: TRBV9
size: .
D: .
J: TRBJ1-3

CDR3: CASSSSAAWVSYEQYF
DNA: TGTGCCAGCAGCTCTAGTGCGGCCTGGGTTTCCTACGAGCAGTACTTC
V: TRBV7-9
size: .
D: .
J: TRBJ2-7

CDR3: CASSPTGAYYGYTF
DNA: TGTGCCAGCAGTCCGACAGGGGCGTACTATGGCTACACCTTC
V: TRBV27
size: .
D: TRBD1
J: TRBJ1-2

CDR3: CASSLGRETGGYESYEQYF
DNA: TGCGCCAGCAGCTTGGGGAGAGAGACAGGGGGCTACGAGTCCTACGAGCAGTACTTC
V: TRBV5-1
size: .
D: TRBD1
J: TRBJ2-7